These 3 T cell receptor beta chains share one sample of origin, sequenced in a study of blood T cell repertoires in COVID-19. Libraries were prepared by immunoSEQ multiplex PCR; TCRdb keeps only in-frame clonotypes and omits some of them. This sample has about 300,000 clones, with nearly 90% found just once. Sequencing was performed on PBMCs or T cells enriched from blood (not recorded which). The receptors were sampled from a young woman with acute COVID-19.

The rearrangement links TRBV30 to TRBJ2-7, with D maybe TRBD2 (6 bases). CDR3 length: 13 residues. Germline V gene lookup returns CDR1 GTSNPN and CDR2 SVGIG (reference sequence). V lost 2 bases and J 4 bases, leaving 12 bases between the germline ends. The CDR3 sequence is CAWSPGVGYEQYF. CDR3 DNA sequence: TGTGCCTGGAGTCCGGGGGTAGGATACGAGCAGTACTTC.

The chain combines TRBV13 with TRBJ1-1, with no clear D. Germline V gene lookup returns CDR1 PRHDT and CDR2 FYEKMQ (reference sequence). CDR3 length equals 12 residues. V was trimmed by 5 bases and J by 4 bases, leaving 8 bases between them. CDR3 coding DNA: TGTGCCAGCAGCCAGCGGGGCACTGAAGCTTTCTTT. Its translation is CASSQRGTEAFF.

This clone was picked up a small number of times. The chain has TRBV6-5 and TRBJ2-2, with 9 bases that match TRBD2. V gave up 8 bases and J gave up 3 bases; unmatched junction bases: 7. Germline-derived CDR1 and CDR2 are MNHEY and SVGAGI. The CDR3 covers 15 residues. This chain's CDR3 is CASRRVAGDTGELFF. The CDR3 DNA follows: TGTGCCAGCCGGAGGGTAGCGGGAGACACCGGGGAGCTGTTTTTT.